The count of the clone carrying this TCR beta chain is one. Its antigen is not identified. The data were taken from a study of T cell repertoires in cytomegalovirus infection. Across the study: HLA-B-restricted CMV epitopes that are well studied, plus recently identified HLA-C-restricted ones, were used by the study.

The length of the CDR3 is 18 residues. The V segment lost 5 bases and the J segment 0 bases; nucleotides outside the gene matches: 11. From germline, CDR1 is MDHEN and CDR2 SYDVKM. MiXCR was run by TCRdb on the reads, yielding one entry per CDR3 protein. The sample lists around 500,000 distinct CDR3 sequences, about two fifths occurring once. Sequencing used cultured PBMCs, obtained from culture after CMV antigen stimulation. The sequence derives from a human donor in good health (CMV status not recorded). Some clones in this sample may be carry-over from other donors' samples. V is TRBV28 and J is TRBJ2-5; TRBD2 matches at 11 bases. The CDR3 region is CASSPLVAGGLYQETQYF. For the CDR3, the DNA is TGTGCCAGCAGTCCCCTGGTAGCGGGAGGGCTCTACCAAGAGACCCAGTACTTC.